This T cell receptor (beta chain) originates from a study of identifying expanded T cells in peripheral blood. Study observations and caveats: Over approximately two and four weeks, about 16 and 20 clones changed, versus 1.2 between replicates. Approximately two-week clone count variance significantly increased as total template count grew.

Collection occurred without any documented infections or immune events in donors. This clone was picked up one time. What it binds is not known. The assay was immunoSEQ multiplex PCR, and TCRdb's table has in-frame clones only and misses some. The table has about 76,000 clones, 84% seen once. V gave up 4 bases and J gave up 3 bases, with 9 bases separating them. The CDR3 runs 13 residues. CDR1 SGHDN and CDR2 FVKESK come from the germline V gene. This TCR derives from a person aged 18 to 75 in good health. The material sequenced was blood. V and J are TRBV14 and TRBJ1-1, with D hard to call. CDR3 in DNA: TGTGCCAGCAGCCGAACTCAGCACACTGAAGCTTTCTTT. Protein sequence: CASSRTQHTEAFF.